This TCR beta chain was sequenced in a study of blood T cell repertoires in COVID-19. Germline V gene sequence: CDR1 MNHEY, CDR2 SMNVEV (reference sequence). This CDR3 is 15 amino acids long. Trimming at V came to 1 base and at J to 7 bases, leaving 2 bases not matched to a gene. The method was immunoSEQ multiplex PCR; TCRdb's version includes in-frame clones alone and lacks a portion of them. The repertoire holds 150,000 or so clones, with around 88% as singletons. Sequenced: peripheral blood. V gene TRBV27 combines with J gene TRBJ1-6; 9 bases map to TRBD1. This clonotype was obtained from a human donor in a cohort sampled during active COVID-19. CDR3 DNA: TGTGCCAGCAGTTTATGGGACAGGGTGAATTCACCCCTCCACTTT. Translated, it gives CASSLWDRVNSPLHF.